This TCR beta chain stems from a study of T cell clonality in common variable immunodeficiency (dated by TCRdb to between 2014 and 2017). The V and J ends are trimmed by 1 base and 2 bases, leaving 12 bases between them. CDR1 SGHTA and CDR2 FQGTGA were looked up in the germline V gene. The CDR3 sequence holds 16 residues, the cysteine and phenylalanine included. Of the CDR3's DNA, 39 bases were read; they are in frame from base 1. CVID samples and control samples contributed equivalent amounts of genomic DNA as sequencing input. For every sample, a 60 bp segment covering the rearranged TCRbeta CDR3 region was amplified and then sequenced. TCRbeta amplification used the immunoSEQ assay, a bias-corrected multiplex PCR with high-throughput sequencing. The paper's data handling went like this. Each unique nucleotide sequence was treated as a clone and annotated with V, D and J genes, copy number and frequency. Sequences were labeled productive if in frame, and non-productive if out of frame or containing stop codons. Clonality was calculated from Shannon's entropy as previously described. The predicted amino acid sequences of productive clones were used to derive mean CDR3 Kyte-Doolittle hydropathy. Scaled V gene usage was hierarchically clustered using Manhattan distance and complete linkage with the R hclust function. Sharing of clones by CDR3 amino acid sequence was evaluated through resampling of 12 repertoires per group over 100 rounds. The repertoires were searched for about 70 published EBV-specific and roughly 240 published CMV-specific TCRbeta sequences. After a couple of CVID samples that produced fewer than 10,000 sequences were dropped from the analysis, a few dozen CVID repertoires remained. As stored in TCRdb, this immuneACCESS dataset retains in-frame rearrangements with V and J assigned. A fraction of the clones does not appear; measured against another copy, unresolved V genes explain less than half of the discrepancy, and the remainder lacks a known reason. V and J calls plus clone size are reproduced from that table; the DNA served to infer D and trimming. The sample features around 32,000 clones, and none is a singleton. The ten largest clones capture 4% to 5.5% of the sample.

The paper as a whole reports these results and caveats: Despite equal DNA input, controls averaged around 82,000 unique sequences per sample versus about 31,547 in CVID samples. Differences among patients in the CVID cohort limited the correlations between repertoire features and clinical complications. TCRbeta clonality was higher in CVID subjects than in healthy controls (t-test p = 0.018), and the increase was most characteristic of about a third of subjects. Fewer TCRbeta clones were shared among CVID subjects than among healthy controls (p < 0.0001). Fewer deletions and N-nucleotide insertions were reportedly observed in CVID TCRbeta sequences, and highly modified clones with 13 or more V deletions were reportedly absent from CVID TCRbeta sequences. The authors noted that sequencing repertoires of T cell subpopulations would be needed to clarify what caused the increased clonality in CVID.

This clone was found many times. Its antigen is unknown. The CDR3 is cut off 3 residues early in the read; its end comes from the germline J gene. Most CVID patients and most healthy controls were of Caucasian heritage. Heparinized peripheral whole blood samples of about 4.5 to 8.5 ml were obtained from each donor. Genomic DNA from adults with common variable immune deficiency (CVID) and from healthy adult controls was used to sequence TCRbeta CDR3 repertoires. The control group was made up of approximately 22 healthy adult volunteers (about ten male and 12 female) whose ages ranged from roughly 23 to 66 years, with a mean age of 34. Diluted blood was subjected to density centrifugation over Hypaque 1077 or Ficoll-Paque for isolation of peripheral blood mononuclear cells. Genomic DNA was extracted from unsorted mononuclear cells by Qiagen column purification or by a centrifugation-based method.

The chain links TRBV7-3 with TRBJ2-1; a tentative D match to TRBD2 spans 6 bases. The clonotype was recovered from a person aged 18 to 70 in good health. Sequencing was done on a sample of peripheral blood mononuclear cells. The CDR3 protein: CASSLKAGLAYNEQFF. CDR3 DNA, as far as it was read: TGTGCCAGCAGCTTAAAGGCGGGACTGGCCTACAATGAG.